This T cell receptor beta chain was documented in a study of blood T cell repertoires in COVID-19. V was pared by 3 bases and J by 2 bases, with 15 bases of the junction left unmatched. This CDR3 region has 18 residues. Germline CDR1 LNHDA, CDR2 SQIVND (reference sequence). Clones were sequenced by immunoSEQ multiplex PCR, and TCRdb holds only the in-frame ones, with some missing. Of about 190,000 clones in the sample, approximately 87% are singletons; the top ten hold around 12%. Source material: peripheral blood. This TCR derives from a woman aged 70-85 years with COVID-19, enrolled during active disease. The genes are TRBV19 and TRBJ2-7, with 8 positions matching TRBD1. The CDR3 sequence is CASSIRGTGWSRPYEQYF. For the CDR3, the DNA is TGTGCCAGTAGTATTAGGGGGACAGGTTGGTCCAGACCCTACGAGCAGTACTTC.